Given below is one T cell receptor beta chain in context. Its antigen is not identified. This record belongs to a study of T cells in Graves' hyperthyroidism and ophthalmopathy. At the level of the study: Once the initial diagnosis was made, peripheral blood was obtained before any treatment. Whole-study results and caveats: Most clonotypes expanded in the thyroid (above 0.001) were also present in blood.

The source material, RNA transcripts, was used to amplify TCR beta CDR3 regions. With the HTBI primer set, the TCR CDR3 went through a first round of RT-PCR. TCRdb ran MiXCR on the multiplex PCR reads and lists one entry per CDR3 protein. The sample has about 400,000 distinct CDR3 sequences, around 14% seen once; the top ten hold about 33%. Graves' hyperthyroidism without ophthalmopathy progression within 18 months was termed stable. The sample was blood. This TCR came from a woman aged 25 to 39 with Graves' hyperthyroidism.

CDR3 protein: CASNQMGGADIQYF. The CDR3 bases are TGTGCCAGTAACCAGATGGGGGGGGCGGACATTCAGTACTTC. V is TRBV7-9 and J is TRBJ2-4; a possible D gene is TRBD2 (7 bases). Per germline, CDR1 SEHNR and CDR2 FQNEAQ (reference sequence). V lost 9 bases, J lost 8 bases, and 20 bases lay in between. This CDR3 contains 14 residues.